These T cell receptor beta chains were read from a single sample in a study of OX40 agonist ivuxolimab in advanced cancers. TCRdb's copy holds only in-frame clones and misses some; the assay was immunoSEQ multiplex PCR. The sample includes 45,000 to 50,000 clones, 85% to 90% of them seen just once. This sample comprised CD4+ or CD8+ T cells sorted from blood, obtained in a trial of the OX40 agonist ivuxolimab. These receptor sequences come from an adult with an advanced solid tumor such as melanoma, head and neck, liver or kidney cancer. The conserved cysteine and the conserved F or W are not part of the CDR3 here.

J,V,CDR3
TRBJ2-7,TRBV15,ATSRDNRAIYEQY
TRBJ2-7,TRBV7-2,ASSLGQGTNEQY
TRBJ2-5,TRBV29-1,SVGLAAQETQY
TRBJ1-3,TRBV5-6,ASSLGAGNTIY
TRBJ1-1,TRBV7-9,ASSLGRMNTEAF
TRBJ2-3,TRBV2,ASGGAGGSTDTQY
TRBJ1-3,TRBV19,ASSPATGNSGNTIY
TRBJ2-1,TRBV2,ASRAIAASYNEQF
TRBJ2-7,TRBV10-3,AISPQAGRGQVSYEQY
TRBJ2-7,TRBV7-3,ASSLGAGFPYEQY
TRBJ1-2,TRBV14,ASSNSVLVYT
TRBJ1-4,TRBV21-1,ASSNEPTGLNEKLF
TRBJ2-5,TRBV7-2,ASSLGSRSETQY
TRBJ2-4,TRBV18,ASSPPDLTGGGIQY
TRBJ1-4,TRBV10-3,AISETLNEKLF
TRBJ1-6,TRBV18,ASSPPRSGVDNSPLH
TRBJ2-3,TRBV9,ASSVATSWDGVDTQY
TRBJ2-1,TRBV7-5,ASSLTGDEQF
TRBJ2-7,TRBV7-2,ASSTPGLATPLPYEQY
TRBJ2-7,TRBV7-2,ASRQTGWAYEQY